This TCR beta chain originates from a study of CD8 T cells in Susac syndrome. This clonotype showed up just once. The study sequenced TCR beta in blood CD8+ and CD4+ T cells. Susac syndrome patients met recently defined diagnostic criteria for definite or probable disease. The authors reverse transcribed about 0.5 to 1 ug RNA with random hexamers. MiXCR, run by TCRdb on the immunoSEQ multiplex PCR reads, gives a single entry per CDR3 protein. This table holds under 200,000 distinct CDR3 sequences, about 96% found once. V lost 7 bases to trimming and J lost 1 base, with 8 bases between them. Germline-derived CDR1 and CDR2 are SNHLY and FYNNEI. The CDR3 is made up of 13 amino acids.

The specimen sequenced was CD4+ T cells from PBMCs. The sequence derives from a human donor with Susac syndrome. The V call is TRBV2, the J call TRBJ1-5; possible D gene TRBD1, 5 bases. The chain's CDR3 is CASTKGSNQPQHF. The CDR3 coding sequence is TGTGCCAGCACGAAGGGGAGCAATCAGCCCCAGCATTTT.